What follows is one TCR beta chain and its context. What it recognizes is unknown. V gave up 7 bases and J gave up 9 bases; unmatched junction bases: 6. CDR1 is SNHLY, CDR2 FYNNEI, per germline. This CDR3 spans 14 amino acids. This record belongs to a study of post-analysis software for immune sequencing data. The wider study: There were relapsing-remitting, secondary progressive and progressive-relapsing multiple sclerosis among the disease courses included. Study conclusions and caveats: A few TRBV segments occurring more often in patients than controls included TRBV5-6, TRBV5-1 and TRBV20-1. Normalized Chao1 diversity in multiple sclerosis patients fell significantly below that of controls.

The TCR beta cDNA libraries carried unique molecular identifiers. A single record per CDR3 protein comes from TCRdb applying MiXCR to the PCR reads. In the table there are around 400,000 distinct CDR3 sequences, roughly 38% of which are singletons. The V call is TRBV2, the J call TRBJ1-6, with 10 bases lining up with TRBD1. The specimen was blood. This clonotype was obtained from a girl aged 2-15 years with multiple sclerosis. The CDR3 loop is CASNSGTGVSPLHF. The CDR3 nucleotides read TGTGCCAGCAATTCCGGGACAGGGGTTTCACCCCTCCACTTT.